This is a list of T cell receptor beta chains from one sample in a study of response to subunit inactivated influenza vaccine. TCRdb re-analysed the RT-PCR reads in MiXCR, keeping a single row per CDR3 protein. In the table there are 610,000 or so distinct CDR3 sequences, approximately 14% of which are singletons. Here the sequenced sample was PBMCs from blood, taken 12 days after vaccination. Receptors were obtained from a man in his forties or fifties who received an inactivated influenza vaccine. Both conserved end residues are part of each CDR3. The order of the fields is V gene, J gene, CDR3 protein.

TRBV30	TRBJ1-6	CAWSVGGDGSPLHF
TRBV10-1	TRBJ1-6	CASSVGQGRGSPLHF
TRBV7-2	TRBJ2-2	CASSLVLAVNTGELFF
TRBV12-3/TRBV12-4	TRBJ2-5	CASSSPGAGETQYF
TRBV10-2	TRBJ2-7	CASSEYPYEQYF
TRBV15	TRBJ1-1	CATSSPQNTPWMNTEAFF
TRBV24-1	TRBJ2-3	CATSDFSGGKADTQYF
TRBV6-5	TRBJ1-5	CASSFGTGSQPQHF
TRBV6-1	TRBJ2-1	CASSPLDREYNEQFF
TRBV6-2/TRBV6-3	TRBJ1-5	CASRSEGQGWLEPQHF
TRBV29-1	TRBJ2-7	CSVYSSSYEQYF
TRBV7-2	TRBJ2-5	CASRSGTTRGTQYF
TRBV7-6	TRBJ2-2	CASSLYGGGPPGELFF
TRBV6-2/TRBV6-3	TRBJ1-4	CASSYFGLDEKLFF
TRBV7-2	TRBJ2-7	CASSLSQAESYEQYF